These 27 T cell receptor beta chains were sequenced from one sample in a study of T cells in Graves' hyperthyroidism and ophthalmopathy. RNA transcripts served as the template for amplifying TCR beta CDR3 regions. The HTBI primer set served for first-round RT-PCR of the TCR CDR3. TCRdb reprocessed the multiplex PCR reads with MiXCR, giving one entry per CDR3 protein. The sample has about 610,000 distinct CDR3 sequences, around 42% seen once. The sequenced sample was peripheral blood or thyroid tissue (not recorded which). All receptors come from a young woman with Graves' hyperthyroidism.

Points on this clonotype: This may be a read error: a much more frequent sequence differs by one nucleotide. CDR3 nucleotides: TGTGCCAGCAGACAGGGATCCGGACGAGCCTATGGCTACACCTTC. It yields the protein CASRQGSGRAYGYTF. The chain carries TRBV27 and TRBJ1-2; possible D gene TRBD1, 6 bases. V lost 6 bases and J 4 bases, leaving 18 bases between the germline ends. The CDR3 has 15 amino acids. CDR1 is MNHEY and CDR2 is SMNVEV in the germline V gene (reference sequence).

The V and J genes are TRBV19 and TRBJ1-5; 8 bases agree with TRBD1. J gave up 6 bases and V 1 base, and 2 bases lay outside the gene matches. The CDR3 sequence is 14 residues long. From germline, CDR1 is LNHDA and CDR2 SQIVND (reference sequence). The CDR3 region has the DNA TGTGCCAGTAGTATAGGGACAGGGAGTCAGCCCCAGCATTTT. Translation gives CASSIGTGSQPQHF.

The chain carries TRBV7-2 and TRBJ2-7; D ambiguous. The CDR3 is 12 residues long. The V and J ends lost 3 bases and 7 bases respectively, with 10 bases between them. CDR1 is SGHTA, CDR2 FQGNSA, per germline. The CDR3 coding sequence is TGTGCCAGCAGCTTGAATAGCAATGAGCAGTACTTC. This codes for CASSLNSNEQYF.

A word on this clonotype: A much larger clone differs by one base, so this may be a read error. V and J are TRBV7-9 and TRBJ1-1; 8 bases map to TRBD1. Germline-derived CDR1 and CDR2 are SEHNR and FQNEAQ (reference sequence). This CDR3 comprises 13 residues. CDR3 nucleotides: TGTGCCGGCAGCTTCCGACAGGGGACAGAAGCTTCCTTT. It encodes CAGSFRQGTEASF.

The CDR3 sequence is CASSARLAGAHEQFF. In nucleotides, the CDR3 is TGTGCCAGCAGCGCCAGGTTAGCGGGAGCCCATGAGCAGTTCTTC. This sequence joins TRBV7-4 and TRBJ2-1, with 9 bases that match TRBD2. J gave up 8 bases and V 5 bases, and 10 bases lay outside the gene matches. CDR3 length: 15 amino acids. Germline assignment: CDR1 SGHVT and CDR2 SQSDAQ. Using reference TRBV7-4 and TRBJ2-1 for the parts outside the CDR3, the full variable domain is GAGVSQSPRYKVAKRGRDVALRCDSISGHVTLYWYRQTLGQGSEVLTYSQSDAQRDKSGRPSGRFSAERPERSVSTLKIQRTEQGDSAVYLCASSARLAGAHEQFFGPGTRLTVL.

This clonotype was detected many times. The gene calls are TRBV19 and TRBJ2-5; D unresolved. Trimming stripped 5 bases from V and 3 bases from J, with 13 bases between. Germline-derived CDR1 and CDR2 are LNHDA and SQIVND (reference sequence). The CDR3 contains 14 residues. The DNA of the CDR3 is TGTGCCAGTAGTGATATAGAGACAAAAGAGACCCAGTACTTC. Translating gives CASSDIETKETQYF.

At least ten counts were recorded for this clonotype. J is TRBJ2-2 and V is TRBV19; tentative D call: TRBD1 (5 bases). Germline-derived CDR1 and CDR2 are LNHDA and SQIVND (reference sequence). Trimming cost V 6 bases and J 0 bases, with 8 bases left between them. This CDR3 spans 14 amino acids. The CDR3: CASSDSANTGELFF. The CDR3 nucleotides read TGTGCCAGTAGCGACAGCGCGAACACCGGGGAGCTGTTTTTT.

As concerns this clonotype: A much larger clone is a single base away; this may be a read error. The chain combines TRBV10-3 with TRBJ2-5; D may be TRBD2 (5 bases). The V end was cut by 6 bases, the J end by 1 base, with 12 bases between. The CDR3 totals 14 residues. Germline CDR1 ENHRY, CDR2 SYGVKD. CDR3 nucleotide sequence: TGTGCCATCAGCGTGGATGGGAGCCAAGAGACCCAGTACTTC. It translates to CAISVDGSQETQYF.

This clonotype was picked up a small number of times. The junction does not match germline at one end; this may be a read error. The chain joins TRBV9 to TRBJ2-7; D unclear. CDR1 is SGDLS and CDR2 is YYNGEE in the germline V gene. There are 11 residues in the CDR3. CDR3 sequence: CASSLGNEQCF. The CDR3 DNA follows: TGTGCCAGCAGCTTGGGGAACGAGCAGTGCTTC.

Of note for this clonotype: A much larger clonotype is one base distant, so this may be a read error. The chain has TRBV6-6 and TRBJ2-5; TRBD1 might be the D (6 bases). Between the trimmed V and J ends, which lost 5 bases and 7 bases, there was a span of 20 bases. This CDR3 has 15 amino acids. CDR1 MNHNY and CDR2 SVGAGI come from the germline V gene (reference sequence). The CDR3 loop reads CASSHGGRGMVTQYF. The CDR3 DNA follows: TGTGCCAGCAGTCACGGCGGCAGGGGTATGGTGACCCAGTACTTC.

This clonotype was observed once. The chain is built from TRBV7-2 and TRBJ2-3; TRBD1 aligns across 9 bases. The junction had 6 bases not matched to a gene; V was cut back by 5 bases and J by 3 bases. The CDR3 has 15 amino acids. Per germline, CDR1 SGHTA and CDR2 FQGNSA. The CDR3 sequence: CASSTLGQGTDTQYF. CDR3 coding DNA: TGTGCCAGCAGCACCCTTGGACAGGGGACAGATACGCAGTATTTT.

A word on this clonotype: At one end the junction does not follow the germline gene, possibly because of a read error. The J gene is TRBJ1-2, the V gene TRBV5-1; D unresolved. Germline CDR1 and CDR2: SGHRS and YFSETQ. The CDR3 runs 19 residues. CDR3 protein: CASSLGVGRAVRHIGELTF. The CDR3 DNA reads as TGTGCCAGCAGCTTAGGTGTCGGGAGGGCCGTCCGACACATCGGGGAGCTCACCTTC.

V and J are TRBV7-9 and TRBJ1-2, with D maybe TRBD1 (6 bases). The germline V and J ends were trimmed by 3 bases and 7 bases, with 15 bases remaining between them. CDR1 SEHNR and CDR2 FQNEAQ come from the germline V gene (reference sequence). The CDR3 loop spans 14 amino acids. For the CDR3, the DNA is TGTGCCAGCAGCTTCCCCGGGGGGGCGCCTGGCTACACCTTC. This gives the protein CASSFPGGAPGYTF.

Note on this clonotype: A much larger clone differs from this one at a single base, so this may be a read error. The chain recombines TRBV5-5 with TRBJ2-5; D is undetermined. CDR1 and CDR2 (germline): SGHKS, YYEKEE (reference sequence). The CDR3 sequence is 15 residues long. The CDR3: CACSLFVASQETQYF. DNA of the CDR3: TGTGCCTGCAGCTTGTTCGTGGCCTCACAAGAGACCCAGTACTTC. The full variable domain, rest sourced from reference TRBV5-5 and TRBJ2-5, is DAGVTQSPTHLIKTRGQQVTLRCSPISGHKSVSWYQQVLGQGPQFIFQYYEKEERGRGNFPDRFSARQFPNYSSELNVNALLLGDSALYLCACSLFVASQETQYFGPGTRLLVL.

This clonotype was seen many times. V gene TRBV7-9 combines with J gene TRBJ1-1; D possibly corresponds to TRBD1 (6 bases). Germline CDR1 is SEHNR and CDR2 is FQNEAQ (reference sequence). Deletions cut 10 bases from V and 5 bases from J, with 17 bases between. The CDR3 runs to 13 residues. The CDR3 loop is CATKRRGETEAFF. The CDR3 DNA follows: TGTGCCACCAAGCGTAGGGGGGAGACTGAAGCTTTCTTT.

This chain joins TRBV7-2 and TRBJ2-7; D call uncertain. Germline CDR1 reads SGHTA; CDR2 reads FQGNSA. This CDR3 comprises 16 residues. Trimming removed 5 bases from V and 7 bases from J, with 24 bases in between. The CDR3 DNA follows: TGTGCCAGCAGCCCGATATTCATTCGCTCCTACAATGAGCAGTACTTC. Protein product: CASSPIFIRSYNEQYF.

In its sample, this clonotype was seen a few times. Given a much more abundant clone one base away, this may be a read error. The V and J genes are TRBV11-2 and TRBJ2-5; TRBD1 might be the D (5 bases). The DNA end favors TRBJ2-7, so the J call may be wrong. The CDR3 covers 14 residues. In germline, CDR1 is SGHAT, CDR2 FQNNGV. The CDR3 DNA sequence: TGTGCCAGCAGCTTAGTGGACATAAACTACGAGCAGTACTTC. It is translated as CASSLVDINYEQYF.

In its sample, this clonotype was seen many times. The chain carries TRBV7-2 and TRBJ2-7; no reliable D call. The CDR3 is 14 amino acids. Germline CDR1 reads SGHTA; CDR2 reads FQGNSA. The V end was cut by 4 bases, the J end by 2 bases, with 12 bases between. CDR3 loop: CASSSSGIAYEQYF. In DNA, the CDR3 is TGTGCCAGCAGCTCCTCCGGAATCGCCTACGAGCAGTACTTC.

The CDR3 sequence: CASSQEARASNTGELFF. For the CDR3, the DNA is TGCGCCAGCAGCCAAGAGGCTCGGGCCTCGAACACCGGGGAGCTGTTTTTT. The chain links TRBV4-1 to TRBJ2-2; D is uncertain. Looked up from germline, CDR1 is MGHRA and CDR2 is YSYEKL. Between the trimmed V and J ends, which lost 0 bases and 0 bases, there was a span of 11 bases. This CDR3 spans 17 amino acids.

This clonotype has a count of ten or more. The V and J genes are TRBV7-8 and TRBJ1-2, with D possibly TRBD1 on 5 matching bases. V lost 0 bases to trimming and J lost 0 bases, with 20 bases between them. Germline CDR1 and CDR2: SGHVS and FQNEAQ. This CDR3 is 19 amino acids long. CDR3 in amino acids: CASSLALGLDTTANYGYTF. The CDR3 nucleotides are TGTGCCAGCAGCTTAGCGCTTGGATTGGACACGACCGCTAACTATGGCTACACCTTC.

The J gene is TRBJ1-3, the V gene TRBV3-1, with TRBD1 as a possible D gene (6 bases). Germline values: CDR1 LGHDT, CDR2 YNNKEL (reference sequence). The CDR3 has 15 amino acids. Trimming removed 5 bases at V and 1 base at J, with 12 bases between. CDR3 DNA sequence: TGTGCCAGCAGCAGGCGGGACACGTCTGGAAACACCATATATTTT. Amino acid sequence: CASSRRDTSGNTIYF.

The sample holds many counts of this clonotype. The DNA for the CDR3 is TGCGCCAGCAGTGAACAGCGGGAGAGGTACGAGCAGTACTTC. Its protein is CASSEQRERYEQYF. The V and J genes are TRBV10-2 and TRBJ2-7; 8 bases line up with TRBD2. This CDR3 is 14 amino acids long. J gave up 4 bases and V 3 bases, and 5 bases lay outside the gene matches. Germline CDR1 WSHSY, CDR2 SAAADI.

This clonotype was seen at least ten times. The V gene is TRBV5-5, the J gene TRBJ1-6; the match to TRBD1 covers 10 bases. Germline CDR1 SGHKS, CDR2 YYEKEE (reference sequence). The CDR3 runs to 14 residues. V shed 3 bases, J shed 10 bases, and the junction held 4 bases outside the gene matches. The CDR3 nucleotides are TGTGCCAGCAGCTGGGGACAGGGGAACTCACCCCTCCACTTT. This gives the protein CASSWGQGNSPLHF.

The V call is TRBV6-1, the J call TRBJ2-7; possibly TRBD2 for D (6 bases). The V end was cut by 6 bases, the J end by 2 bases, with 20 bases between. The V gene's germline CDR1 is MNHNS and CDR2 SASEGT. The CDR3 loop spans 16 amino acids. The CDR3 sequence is CASSYQIGGTTYEQYF. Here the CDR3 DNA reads TGTGCCAGCAGCTACCAAATCGGCGGGACCACCTACGAGCAGTACTTC.

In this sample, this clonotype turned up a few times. The CDR3 reads CASSLELAGLGDTQYF. DNA for the CDR3: TGTGCCAGCAGTTTAGAACTAGCGGGATTGGGAGATACGCAGTATTTT. The rearrangement joins TRBV12-3 or TRBV12-4 to TRBJ2-3; 10 nucleotides agree with TRBD2. The CDR3 covers 16 residues. V shed 1 base, J shed 5 bases, and the junction held 6 bases outside the gene matches.

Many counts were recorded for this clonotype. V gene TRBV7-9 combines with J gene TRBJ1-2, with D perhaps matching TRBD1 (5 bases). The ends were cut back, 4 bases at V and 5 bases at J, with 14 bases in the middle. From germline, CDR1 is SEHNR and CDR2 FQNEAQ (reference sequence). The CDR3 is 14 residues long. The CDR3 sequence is CASSYSTVEYGYTF. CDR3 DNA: TGTGCCAGCAGCTATTCGACAGTAGAATATGGCTACACCTTC.

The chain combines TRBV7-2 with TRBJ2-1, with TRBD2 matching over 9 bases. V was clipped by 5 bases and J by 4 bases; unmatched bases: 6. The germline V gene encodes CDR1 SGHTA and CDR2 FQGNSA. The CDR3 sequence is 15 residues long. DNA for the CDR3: TGTGCCAGCAGCCCGCCCAGCGGGAGGTACAATGAGCAGTTCTTC. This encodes CASSPPSGRYNEQFF.